Shown below are 3 T cell receptor beta chains from a single sample sequenced in a study of cytomegalovirus exposure and HLA in healthy donors. A multiplex PCR was run with 60 Vbeta primers and 13 Jbeta primers. Here immunoSEQ multiplex PCR was the method, and the copy in TCRdb shows in-frame clones only, minus some. The sample includes about 130,000 clones, about 74% of them seen just once. The material sequenced was PBMCs. The receptors shown here come from a man aged 35-49 years in good health and CMV-seropositive.

This clone was observed a few times. The J gene is TRBJ2-5, the V gene TRBV10-1; 7 nucleotides align to TRBD1. CDR3 length: 14 residues. Trimming took 4 bases from V and 5 from J; bases not matched to a gene: 7. Germline V gene data show CDR1 as WNHNN and CDR2 as SYGVQD (reference sequence). The CDR3 coding sequence is TGCGCCAGCAGTGCGTCAGGGGGAGCCGAGACCCAGTACTTC. Protein sequence: CASSASGGAETQYF.

The V gene is TRBV7-8, the J gene TRBJ1-5, with a weak D call TRBD1 (5 bases). The V end lost 6 bases, the J end lost 4 bases, and 16 bases lay between the germline ends. The CDR3 has 15 amino acids. Germline V gives CDR1 SGHVS, CDR2 FQNEAQ. Here the CDR3 reads CASRRGGELNQPQHF. In DNA form, the CDR3 reads TGTGCCAGCAGGCGGGGGGGGGAACTGAATCAGCCCCAGCATTTT.

This clone was counted a few times. The gene calls are TRBV11-2 and TRBJ2-7, with a possible D match to TRBD1 (6 bases). V lost 1 base, J lost 3 bases, and 22 bases lay in between. The CDR3 spans 18 residues. The germline V gene has CDR1 SGHAT and CDR2 FQNNGV. The CDR3 DNA is TGTGCCAGCAGCTTAGCCCGTATTAAACAGGGATCCGTCTACGAGCAGTACTTC. This translates into CASSLARIKQGSVYEQYF.